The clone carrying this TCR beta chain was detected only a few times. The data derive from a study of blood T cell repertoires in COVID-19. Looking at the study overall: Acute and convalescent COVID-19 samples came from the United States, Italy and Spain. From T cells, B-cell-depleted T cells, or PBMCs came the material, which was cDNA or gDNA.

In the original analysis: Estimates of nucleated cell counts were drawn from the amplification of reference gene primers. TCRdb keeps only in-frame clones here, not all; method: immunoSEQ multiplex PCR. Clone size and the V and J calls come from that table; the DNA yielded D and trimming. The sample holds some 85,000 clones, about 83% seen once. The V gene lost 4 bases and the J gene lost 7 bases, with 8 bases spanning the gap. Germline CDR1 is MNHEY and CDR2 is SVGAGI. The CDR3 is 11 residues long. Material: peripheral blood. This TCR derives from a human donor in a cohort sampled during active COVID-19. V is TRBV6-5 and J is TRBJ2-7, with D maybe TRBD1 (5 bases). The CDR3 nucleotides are TGTGCCAGCAGTTCTAGGGGTGAGCAGTACTTC. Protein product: CASSSRGEQYF.